The clone carrying this TCR beta chain showed up just a few times. Its antigen is unidentified. This record comes from a study of regulatory T cells in long-lasting Graves disease. Specified time point: persistent/refractory GD, antithyroid drugs over 5 years with positive TRAb. From RNA extracted from PBMCs, the TCR library was made. Enrollment of patients was through an endocrinology department in Xi'an, China. J lost 8 bases, V lost 7 bases, and 12 bases had no gene match. This CDR3 region has 14 residues. Investigators prepared the TCR beta libraries by applying iRepertoire HTBI primers and Arm-PCR of CDR3 regions. Via MiXCR, TCRdb re-called the multiplex PCR reads, giving one row per CDR3 protein. The repertoire holds 600,000 to 850,000 distinct CDR3 sequences, with around 32% as singletons. Findings and limits, study-wide: Lower TCR diversity was seen in persistent Graves' patients than in newly diagnosed ones. There was favoring of TRBV28, TRBJ1-2 and TRBJ2-5 in persistent disease.

The rearrangement joins TRBV12-3 or TRBV12-4 to TRBJ1-2; TRBD1 aligns across 8 bases. The TCR was taken from a female donor with Graves disease. Sequenced here: peripheral blood mononuclear cells (PBMCs), sampled when the disease was refractory, from a patient treated with antithyroid drugs. DNA for the CDR3: TGTGCCAGCATAGCTCCGGGTGCAGGGGGCGGCTACACCTTC. Its translation is CASIAPGAGGGYTF.